This paragraph covers one TCR beta chain sequence. The CDR3 sequence is 14 residues long. Germline CDR1 SGHNT, CDR2 YENEEA. The V end was cut by 3 bases, the J end by 1 base, with 10 bases between. Under the authors' procedure: The assay estimated nucleated cells by amplifying reference gene primers. Data came from immunoSEQ multiplex PCR; TCRdb stores just in-frame clones and leaves some out. The V and J calls and clone size come from that table; D and trimming were worked out from the DNA. The table records some 100,000 clones, about nine tenths of them present only once. The sample originates from a study of blood T cell repertoires in COVID-19. Study-level information: Spain, Italy and the United States supplied samples that represented acute and convalescent COVID-19. Sources were T cells, B-cell-depleted T cells, or PBMCs; the material itself was cDNA or gDNA.

The sequencing input was peripheral blood. V is TRBV11-3 and J is TRBJ2-7, with D maybe TRBD2 (6 bases). The source is a man aged 50 to 60 with acute or convalescent COVID-19. CDR3 nucleotides: TGTGCCAGCAGCTTGTCAGGGACTTCCTACGAGCAGTACTTC. The encoded protein is CASSLSGTSYEQYF.